Listed below are T cell receptor beta chains from one sample, sequenced in a study of OX40 agonist ivuxolimab in advanced cancers. Only in-frame clones appear in the TCRdb table, and some are missing; sequencing was by immunoSEQ multiplex PCR. The table has more than 45,000 clones, roughly three quarters seen once. This sample comprised CD4+ or CD8+ T cells sorted from blood, obtained in a trial of the OX40 agonist ivuxolimab. These receptors were collected from an adult with an advanced solid tumor such as melanoma, head and neck, liver or kidney cancer. Both conserved end residues are part of each CDR3. The order of the fields is clone size, J gene, V gene, D gene, CDR3 protein, CDR3 DNA. The D gene is left open where the match is weak. The size field is filled for only some rows; it gives once, few, many or a size class.

>NA|TRBJ2-3|TRBV19|TRBD1
CASSTRDRGMKDTQYF
TGTGCCAGTAGTACCCGGGACAGGGGGATGAAGGATACGCAGTATTTT
>NA|TRBJ2-2|TRBV6-5|NA
CASSYGANTGELFF
TGTGCCAGCAGTTATGGGGCTAACACCGGGGAGCTGTTTTTT
>NA|TRBJ2-3|TRBV5-4|NA
CASSLDTDTQYF
TGTGCCAGCAGCTTGGACACAGATACGCAGTATTTT
>NA|TRBJ1-1|TRBV6-1|NA
CASSLEGGTEAFF
TGTGCCAGCAGCCTAGAGGGGGGCACTGAAGCTTTCTTT
>NA|TRBJ1-2|TRBV6-5|TRBD1
CASSYGQGAYTF
TGTGCCAGCAGTTACGGACAGGGTGCTTACACCTTC
>once|TRBJ1-1|TRBV5-4|NA
CASSLTGIMNTEAFF
TGTGCCAGCAGCTTAACAGGAATTATGAACACTGAAGCTTTCTTT
>NA|TRBJ2-2|TRBV5-1|NA
CASSLFQRTNTGELFF
TGCGCCAGCAGCTTGTTTCAGCGGACCAACACCGGGGAGCTGTTTTTT
>NA|TRBJ1-1|TRBV5-1|NA
CASSSGAAQNTEAFF
TGCGCCAGCAGCTCTGGTGCAGCACAGAACACTGAAGCTTTCTTT
>NA|TRBJ2-1|TRBV9|NA
CASSVGLSYNEQFF
TGTGCCAGCAGCGTGGGACTTTCCTACAATGAGCAGTTCTTC
>NA|TRBJ2-1|TRBV5-4|NA
CASSLGGNEQFF
TGTGCCAGCAGCTTGGGGGGAAATGAGCAGTTCTTC